This TCR beta chain was sequenced during a study of regulatory T cells in long-lasting Graves disease. Specified time point: newly diagnosed GD, antithyroid drugs for less than 3 months. Scientists built the TCR library using RNA that was extracted from PBMCs. A blood draw put around 9 milliliters of peripheral blood into EDTA tubes. For this clonotype: The junction differs from germline at one of its ends, possibly a read error.

According to the study, TCR beta libraries were built with iRepertoire HTBI primers and CDR3-region Arm-PCR. One entry per CDR3 protein, called by TCRdb with MiXCR from the multiplex PCR reads. The table records around 450,000 distinct CDR3 sequences, roughly 16% of them present only once. These data also featured in a second study, about T cells in Graves' hyperthyroidism and ophthalmopathy. That work contributes: The study defined stable Graves' hyperthyroidism as no ophthalmopathy progression within 18 months.

This TCR came from a man aged 40-55 years with Graves disease. Specimen: peripheral blood mononuclear cells (PBMCs), collected at new diagnosis, from a patient treated with antithyroid drugs.

CDR3 region: CASRASGTSGRAYEQHF. In DNA form, the CDR3 reads TGTGCCAGCAGAGCCTCCGGGACTAGCGGGAGGGCATACGAGCAGCACTTC. The gene calls are TRBV6-1 and TRBJ2-7, with 16 bases aligning to TRBD2. Germline assignment: CDR1 MNHNS and CDR2 SASEGT. CDR3 size: 17 residues.